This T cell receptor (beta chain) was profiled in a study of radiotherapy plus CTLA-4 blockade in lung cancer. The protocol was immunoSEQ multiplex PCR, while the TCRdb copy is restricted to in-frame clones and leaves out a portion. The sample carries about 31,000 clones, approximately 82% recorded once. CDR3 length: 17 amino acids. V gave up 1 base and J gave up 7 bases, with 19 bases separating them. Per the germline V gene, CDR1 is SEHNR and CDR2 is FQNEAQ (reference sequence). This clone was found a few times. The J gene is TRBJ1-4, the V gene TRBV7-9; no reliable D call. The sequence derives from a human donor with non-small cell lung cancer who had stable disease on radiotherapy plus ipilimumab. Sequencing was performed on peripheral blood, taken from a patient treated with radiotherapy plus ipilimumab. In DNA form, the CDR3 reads TGTGCCAGCAGCTTAGGAGACCTAGGAGGGCTCGGTGAAAAACTGTTTTTT. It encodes CASSLGDLGGLGEKLFF.